The 30 T cell receptor beta chains reported below all come from one sample, sequenced in a study of blood T cells in healthy people across ages. Primers used in a second PCR of about 7 to 12 cycles were a sample-barcoded 5' primer and a J-beta primer mix. TCRdb recomputed calls from the 5' RACE reads with MiXCR, one row per CDR3 protein. Of some 1.5 million distinct CDR3 sequences detected, over 25% appear once; the ten largest clones hold roughly 8%. The sequenced sample was blood. These receptor sequences come from a woman aged 25 to 39 in good health.

The chain employs TRBV6-6 and TRBJ2-5; TRBD1 matches 10 bases. Per germline, CDR1 MNHNY and CDR2 SVGAGI (reference sequence). This CDR3 spans 15 amino acids. V lost 5 bases to trimming and J lost 1 base; unmatched junction nucleotides: 4. CDR3 in amino acids: CASSQRQGAQETQYF. CDR3 coding DNA: TGTGCCAGCAGTCAGAGACAGGGGGCCCAAGAGACCCAGTACTTC.

The J gene is TRBJ1-5, the V gene TRBV20-1, with 9 bases that match TRBD1. Germline V gene data show CDR1 as DFQATT and CDR2 as SNEGSKA (reference sequence). This CDR3 region has 14 residues. V was clipped by 2 bases and J by 4 bases; unmatched bases: 3. CDR3 protein: CSARRTGANQPQHF. Written as DNA, the CDR3 is TGCAGTGCTAGAAGGACAGGGGCGAATCAGCCCCAGCATTTT.

In its sample, this clonotype was seen many times. V usage is TRBV6-5 and J usage is TRBJ2-7; tentatively, D is TRBD2 (6 bases). Germline lookup yields CDR1 MNHEY and CDR2 SVGAGI. Trimming removed 6 bases from V and 4 bases from J, with 10 bases in between. The CDR3 consists of 12 residues. This chain's CDR3 is CASSGSLYEQYF. The CDR3 nucleotides are TGTGCCAGCAGCGGGAGTCTTTACGAGCAGTACTTC.

J is TRBJ2-7 and V is TRBV20-1, with unresolved D. Germline V gene sequence: CDR1 DFQATT, CDR2 SNEGSKA (reference sequence). The V end was cut by 4 bases, the J end by 4 bases, with 11 bases between. This CDR3 is 12 amino acids long. The CDR3 sequence: CSAKQEIYEQYF. In DNA form, the CDR3 reads TGCAGTGCTAAACAAGAGATTTACGAGCAGTACTTC.

The rearrangement joins TRBV2 to TRBJ2-1; no reliable D call. Germline V gene data show CDR1 as SNHLY and CDR2 as FYNNEI. The CDR3 contains 14 residues. V gave up 2 bases and J gave up 4 bases, with 9 bases separating them. CDR3 protein: CASSESGRYNEQFF. The CDR3 region has the DNA TGTGCCAGCAGTGAATCGGGCAGATACAATGAGCAGTTCTTC.

This clonotype was seen more than once but under ten times. The chain is built from TRBV15 and TRBJ2-1; the D is unclear. V shed 2 bases and J shed 8 bases, with 7 bases lying between them. The CDR3 runs to 12 residues. Per the germline V gene, CDR1 is LNHNV and CDR2 is YYDKDF (reference sequence). The CDR3 sequence: CATSRPSDEQFF. The DNA of the CDR3 is TGTGCCACCAGCAGACCCAGCGATGAGCAGTTCTTC.

This rearrangement joins TRBV5-5 to TRBJ2-7; D gene uncertain. The CDR3 runs 13 residues. The V and J ends lost 0 bases and 4 bases respectively, with 8 bases between them. CDR1 is SGHKS, CDR2 YYEKEE, per germline (reference sequence). CDR3 region: CASSLAEWYEQYF. CDR3 coding DNA: TGTGCCAGCAGCTTGGCCGAATGGTACGAGCAGTACTTC.

In the case of this clonotype: This sequence may be a read error, since a much larger clone differs from it by one base. The chain is built from TRBV10-3 and TRBJ2-7; D possibly corresponds to TRBD2 (5 bases). The J call may be in error: the DNA end matches TRBJ2-5 better. Germline V gives CDR1 ENHRY, CDR2 SYGVKD. The CDR3 extends over 16 amino acids. CDR3 loop: CAVSESFLDSMETQYF. DNA for the CDR3: TGTGCCGTCAGTGAGTCGTTCCTGGACTCCATGGAGACCCAGTACTTC.

This chain joins TRBV7-2 and TRBJ2-7, with 7 bases matching TRBD1. Germline trimming cut 6 bases from V and 3 bases from J; bases unmatched to any gene: 5. Germline CDR1 reads SGHTA; CDR2 reads FQGNSA. This CDR3 has 13 residues. The CDR3 bases are TGTGCCAGCAGGAGGGACAGAGACTACGAGCAGTACTTC. Translating gives CASRRDRDYEQYF.

The gene calls are TRBV12-3 or TRBV12-4 and TRBJ2-2, with 11 bases that match TRBD2. V lost 7 bases and J lost 10; bases outside the gene matches: 11. The CDR3 extends over 15 amino acids. CDR3 amino acids: CASTPETSGNEELFF. As DNA, the CDR3 is TGTGCCAGCACCCCCGAGACTAGCGGGAATGAGGAGCTGTTTTTT.

V is TRBV5-1 and J is TRBJ1-4, with a possible D match to TRBD1 (6 bases). CDR1 and CDR2 (germline): SGHRS, YFSETQ. The CDR3 runs to 16 residues. V was pared by 3 bases and J by 8 bases, with 20 bases between. The CDR3 reads CASSSTGLGTGEKLFF. The CDR3 DNA reads as TGCGCCAGCAGCTCTACAGGGTTGGGGACCGGGGAAAAACTGTTTTTT.

The rearrangement links TRBV29-1 to TRBJ1-2; D is ambiguous. V was trimmed by 5 bases and J by 3 bases, leaving 10 bases between them. From germline, CDR1 is SQVTM and CDR2 ANQGSEA. This CDR3 comprises 12 residues. CDR3 sequence (DNA): TGCAGCGTTAATCAGAGGGACTATGGCTACACCTTC. Translating gives CSVNQRDYGYTF.

The genes are TRBV7-2 and TRBJ2-2; 14 nucleotides line up with TRBD2. Germline assignment: CDR1 SGHTA and CDR2 FQGNSA. The length of the CDR3 is 16 residues. V lost 5 bases and J lost 7; bases outside the gene matches: 6. The DNA for the CDR3 is TGTGCCAGCAGCGAGGGACTAGCGGGAGTGTACGGGGAGCTGTTTTTT. Translating gives CASSEGLAGVYGELFF.

This clonotype was recorded a few times. The chain carries TRBV5-5 and TRBJ1-4, with D hard to call. Trimming pared 4 bases from V and 5 bases from J, leaving 15 bases between. CDR3 length: 15 residues. In germline, CDR1 is SGHKS, CDR2 YYEKEE (reference sequence). The CDR3 bases are TGTGCCAGCAGCACCCCGGAGATGGCAAATGAAAAACTGTTTTTT. Its translation: CASSTPEMANEKLFF.

The rearrangement joins TRBV20-1 to TRBJ1-4; D not certain. Between the trimmed V and J ends, which lost 3 bases and 0 bases, there was a span of 8 bases. Per germline, CDR1 DFQATT and CDR2 SNEGSKA (reference sequence). The length of the CDR3 is 14 residues. The CDR3 loop reads CSARDGATNEKLFF. The CDR3 DNA follows: TGCAGTGCTAGGGACGGTGCAACTAATGAAAAACTGTTTTTT.

The genes are TRBV20-1 and TRBJ1-4, with no clear D. Trimming took off 6 bases at V and 7 bases at J, with 24 bases between the two ends. CDR3 size: 16 residues. Germline CDR1 DFQATT, CDR2 SNEGSKA (reference sequence). CDR3 residues: CSAAPPTRLKGEKLFF. CDR3 DNA: TGCAGTGCCGCACCCCCAACTCGGCTTAAGGGTGAAAAACTGTTTTTT.

In this sample, this clonotype turned up a few times. V usage is TRBV10-3 and J usage is TRBJ2-3; TRBD2 matches at 7 bases. The germline CDR1 and CDR2 sequences are ENHRY and SYGVKD. The CDR3 extends over 17 amino acids. The ends lost 5 bases at V and 3 bases at J; junction bases unmatched: 14. CDR3 DNA: TGTGCCATCAGTCGGGATGCGACGGGAGGAGGGACAGATACGCAGTATTTT. Amino acid sequence: CAISRDATGGGTDTQYF.

At least ten counts were recorded for this clonotype. This chain connects TRBV12-3 or TRBV12-4 to TRBJ2-7; 13 nucleotides agree with TRBD2. V was pared by 6 bases and J by 7 bases, with 6 bases of the junction left unmatched. This CDR3 is 14 amino acids long. CDR3 DNA: TGTGCCAGCAGGGAAGGACTAGCGGGGGAGGAGCAGTACTTC. Its translation is CASREGLAGEEQYF.

V is TRBV4-1 and J is TRBJ1-5; 7 nucleotides align to TRBD1. This CDR3 has 16 residues. J gave up 1 base and V 2 bases, and 5 bases lay outside the gene matches. Germline V gene lookup returns CDR1 MGHRA and CDR2 YSYEKL. In DNA form, the CDR3 reads TGCGCCAGCAGCCAATTTGGACAGGCAAGCAATCAGCCCCAGCATTTT. The encoded protein is CASSQFGQASNQPQHF.

For this clonotype: This may be a read error, as it is one base from a much larger clone. This rearrangement joins TRBV3-1 to TRBJ2-7; 7 nucleotides agree with TRBD2. CDR1 LGHDT and CDR2 YNNKEL come from the germline V gene (reference sequence). The CDR3 extends over 13 amino acids. The CDR3 nucleotides read TGTGCCAACAGCCAACGACTAGCTGGCGAGCAGTACTTC. Translating it yields CANSQRLAGEQYF.

The rearrangement uses TRBV2 and TRBJ1-6, with D possibly matching TRBD1 (5 bases). The CDR3 length is 15 residues. V lost 7 bases and J 8 bases, leaving 18 bases between the germline ends. CDR1 SNHLY and CDR2 FYNNEI come from the germline V gene. CDR3 region: CASTLEGIGDSPLHF. The DNA of the CDR3 is TGTGCCAGCACTTTAGAGGGGATCGGCGATTCACCCCTCCACTTT.

V gene TRBV5-1 combines with J gene TRBJ2-6; TRBD2 is a possible D gene (5 bases). CDR1 and CDR2 (germline): SGHRS, YFSETQ. The CDR3 extends over 15 amino acids. V lost 3 bases, J lost 2 bases, and 9 bases lay in between. CDR3 sequence (DNA): TGCGCCAGCAGCTCAGCGGCACCTGGGGCCAACGTCCTGACTTTC. It codes for CASSSAAPGANVLTF. The whole variable domain, remainder taken from reference TRBV5-1 and TRBJ2-6, is KAGVTQTPRYLIKTRGQQVTLSCSPISGHRSVSWYQQTPGQGLQFLFEYFSETQRNKGNFPGRFSGRQFSNSRSEMNVSTLELGDSALYLCASSSAAPGANVLTFGAGSRLTVL.

The chain has TRBV12-3 or TRBV12-4 and TRBJ2-5, with TRBD2 matching 8 bases. The CDR3 length is 15 residues. V lost 9 bases and J lost 5; bases outside the gene matches: 14. The CDR3 protein is CASRASGSRTETQYF. The CDR3 DNA reads TGTGCCAGTAGGGCTAGCGGGTCCCGGACGGAGACCCAGTACTTC.

This chain joins TRBV7-2 and TRBJ1-6, with D possibly TRBD1 on 5 matching bases. CDR1 and CDR2 from the germline V gene are SGHTA and FQGNSA. The CDR3 is 15 residues long. V was shortened by 0 bases and J by 7 bases, with 10 bases between the two germline ends. The CDR3 here is CASSLAVGGNSPLHF. CDR3 bases: TGTGCCAGCAGCTTAGCGGTGGGGGGGAATTCACCCCTCCACTTT.

V gene TRBV5-1 combines with J gene TRBJ1-2, with D hard to call. Germline V gene lookup returns CDR1 SGHRS and CDR2 YFSETQ. The CDR3 runs to 15 residues. V lost 0 bases and J 0 bases, leaving 9 bases between the germline ends. CDR3 DNA sequence: TGCGCCAGCAGCTTGGAAGGGCTCTCTAACTATGGCTACACCTTC. It translates to CASSLEGLSNYGYTF.

The J gene is TRBJ1-5, the V gene TRBV7-2, with a tentative D call TRBD1 (5 bases). This CDR3 spans 15 amino acids. V was cut by 4 bases and J by 2 bases, with 12 bases left in between. Germline CDR1 SGHTA, CDR2 FQGNSA. CDR3 coding DNA: TGTGCCAGCAGCTCGGGGGGTCACGGCAATCAGCCCCAGCATTTT. Translated: CASSSGGHGNQPQHF.

This clonotype has more than one count but fewer than ten. A read error may produce the germline difference seen at one junction end. The V call is TRBV4-1, the J call TRBJ2-5; D unclear. There are 13 residues in the CDR3. CDR1 and CDR2 from the germline V gene are MGHRA and YSYEKL. The CDR3 region is CTSSTQNQETQYF. CDR3 DNA sequence: TGCACCAGCAGCACGCAAAACCAAGAGACCCAGTACTTC.

The rearrangement links TRBV5-1 to TRBJ1-1, with D possibly matching TRBD1 (6 bases). This CDR3 contains 14 residues. Germline assignment: CDR1 SGHRS and CDR2 YFSETQ. The germline V and J ends were trimmed by 4 bases and 7 bases, with 17 bases remaining between them. The CDR3 sequence: CASSQEGGRGEAFF. The CDR3 nucleotides read TGCGCCAGCAGCCAAGAGGGGGGGAGGGGTGAAGCTTTCTTT.

This clonotype showed up many times. CDR3 DNA: TGTGCCAGCAGCTTCCCGTTGGTAGCGGGGACCAATGAGCAGTTCTTC. This gives the protein CASSFPLVAGTNEQFF. The chain carries TRBV9 and TRBJ2-1; TRBD2 matches at 8 bases. The V and J ends lost 4 bases and 6 bases, in that order; junction bases with no gene match: 12. CDR1 is SGDLS, CDR2 YYNGEE, per germline. The CDR3 has 16 amino acids.

The J gene is TRBJ2-1, the V gene TRBV7-9; 8 bases are a match to TRBD1. This CDR3 comprises 14 residues. J was trimmed by 6 bases and V by 5 bases; bases with no gene match: 6. Germline V gives CDR1 SEHNR, CDR2 FQNEAQ (reference sequence). As DNA, the CDR3 is TGTGCCAGCAGCCCTCCGGGACAGGTCAATGAGCAGTTCTTC. Translation: CASSPPGQVNEQFF.